The clone carrying this T cell receptor beta chain has just one count. This sample was included in a study of blood T cells in healthy people across ages. V lost 2 bases, J lost 2 bases, and 10 bases lay in between. The CDR3 contains 13 residues. Germline V CDR1 and CDR2: DFQATT, SNEGSKA (reference sequence). PCR was performed a second time for about 6 to 12 cycles using a sample-barcoded 5' primer and a J-beta primer mix. TCRdb redid the calling of the 5' RACE reads with MiXCR, one entry per CDR3 protein. The sample yields roughly 410,000 distinct CDR3 sequences, about 55% seen once. Sequencing was carried out using blood. This chain links TRBV20-1 with TRBJ2-7; D is uncertain. This TCR derives from a man between 60 and 75 years old in good health. The CDR3, as DNA: TGCAGTGCTAGAAGATTAGCTACCTACGAGCAGTACTTC. As protein: CSARRLATYEQYF.